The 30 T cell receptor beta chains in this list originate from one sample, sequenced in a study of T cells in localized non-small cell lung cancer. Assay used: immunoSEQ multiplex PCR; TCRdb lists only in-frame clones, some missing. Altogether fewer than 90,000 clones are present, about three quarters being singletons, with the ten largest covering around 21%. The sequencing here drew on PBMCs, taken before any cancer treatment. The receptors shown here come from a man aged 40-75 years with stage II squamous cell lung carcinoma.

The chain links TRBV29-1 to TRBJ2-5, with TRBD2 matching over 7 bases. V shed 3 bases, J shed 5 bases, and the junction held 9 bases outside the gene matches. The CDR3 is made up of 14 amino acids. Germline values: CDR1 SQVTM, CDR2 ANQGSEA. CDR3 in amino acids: CSVDTAFSGETQYF. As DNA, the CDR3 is TGCAGCGTTGACACCGCTTTTAGCGGGGAGACCCAGTACTTC.

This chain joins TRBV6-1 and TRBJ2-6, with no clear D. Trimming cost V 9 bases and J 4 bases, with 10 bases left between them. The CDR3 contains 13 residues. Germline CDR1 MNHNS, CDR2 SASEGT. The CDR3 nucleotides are TGTGCCAGTTTGTATTGGGGGGCCAACGTCCTGACTTTC. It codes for CASLYWGANVLTF.

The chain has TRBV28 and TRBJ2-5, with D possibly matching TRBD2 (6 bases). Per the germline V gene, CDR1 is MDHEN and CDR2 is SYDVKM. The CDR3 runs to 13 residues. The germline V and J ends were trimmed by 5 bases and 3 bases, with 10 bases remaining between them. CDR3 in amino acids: CASSLRLEETQYF. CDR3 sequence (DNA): TGTGCCAGCAGTCTCCGACTAGAAGAGACCCAGTACTTC.

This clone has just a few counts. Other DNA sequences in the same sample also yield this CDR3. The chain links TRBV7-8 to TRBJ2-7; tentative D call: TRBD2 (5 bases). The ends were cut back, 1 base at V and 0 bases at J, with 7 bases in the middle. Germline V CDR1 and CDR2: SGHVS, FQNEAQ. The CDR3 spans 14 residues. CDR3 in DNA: TGTGCCAGCAGCTTAGGAGGGCCCTCCTACGAGCAGTACTTC. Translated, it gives CASSLGGPSYEQYF. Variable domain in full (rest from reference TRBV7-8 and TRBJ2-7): GAGVSQSPRYKVAKRGQDVALRCDPISGHVSLFWYQQALGQGPEFLTYFQNEAQLDKSGLPSDRFFAERPEGSVSTLKIQRTQQEDSAVYLCASSLGGPSYEQYFGPGTRLTVT.

CDR3 sequence reads: CASSSNRQGRRNYGYTF. CDR3 bases: TGTGCCAGCAGCTCAAATCGACAGGGGAGAAGGAACTATGGCTACACCTTC. This chain uses TRBV5-6 with TRBJ1-2, with 8 bases identical to TRBD1. J gave up 2 bases and V 3 bases, and 12 bases lay outside the gene matches. CDR3 size: 17 residues. Germline values: CDR1 SGHDT, CDR2 YYEEEE.

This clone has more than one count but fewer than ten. CDR3 protein: CASSQWGQGAEKLFF. The CDR3 region has the DNA TGTGCCAGCAGCCAATGGGGACAGGGGGCTGAAAAACTGTTTTTT. V usage is TRBV5-8 and J usage is TRBJ1-4; 12 nucleotides line up with TRBD1. This CDR3 contains 15 residues. The germline V gene encodes CDR1 SGHTS and CDR2 YDEGEE. With V trimmed by 4 bases and J by 7 bases, 5 bases remained unmatched.

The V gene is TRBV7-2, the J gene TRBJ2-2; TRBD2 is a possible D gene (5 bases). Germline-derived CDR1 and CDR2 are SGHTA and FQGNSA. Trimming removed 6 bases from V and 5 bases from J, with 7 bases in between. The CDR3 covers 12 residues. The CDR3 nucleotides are TGTGCCAGCAGTAGGGAGACCGGGGAGCTGTTTTTT. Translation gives CASSRETGELFF.

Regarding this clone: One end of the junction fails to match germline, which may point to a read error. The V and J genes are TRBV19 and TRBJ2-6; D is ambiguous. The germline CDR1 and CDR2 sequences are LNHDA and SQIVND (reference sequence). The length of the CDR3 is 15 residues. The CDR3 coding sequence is TGTGCCAGCAGTATTTGGACGGAGGGGGCCAACGTCCTGACTTTC. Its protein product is CASSIWTEGANVLTF.

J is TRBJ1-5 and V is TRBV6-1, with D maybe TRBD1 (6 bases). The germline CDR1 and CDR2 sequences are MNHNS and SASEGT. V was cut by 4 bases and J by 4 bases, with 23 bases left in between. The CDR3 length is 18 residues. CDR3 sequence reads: CASSGSPAGRGDNQPQHF. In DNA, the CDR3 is TGTGCCAGCAGTGGTTCCCCCGCCGGCAGGGGCGATAATCAGCCCCAGCATTTT.

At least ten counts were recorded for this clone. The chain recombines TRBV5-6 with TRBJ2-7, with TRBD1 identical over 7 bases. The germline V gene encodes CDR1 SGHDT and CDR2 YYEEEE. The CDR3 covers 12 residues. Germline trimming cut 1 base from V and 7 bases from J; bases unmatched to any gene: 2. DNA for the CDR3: TGTGCCAGCAGCTTGATACAGGGGGAGCAGTACTTC. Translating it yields CASSLIQGEQYF.

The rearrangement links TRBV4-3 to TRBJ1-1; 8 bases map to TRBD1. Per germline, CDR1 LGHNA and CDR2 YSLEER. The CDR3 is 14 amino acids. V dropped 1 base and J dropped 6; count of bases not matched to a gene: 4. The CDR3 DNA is TGCGCCAGCAGCCAAGGACAGGGGACGGCTGAAGCTTTCTTT. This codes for CASSQGQGTAEAFF.

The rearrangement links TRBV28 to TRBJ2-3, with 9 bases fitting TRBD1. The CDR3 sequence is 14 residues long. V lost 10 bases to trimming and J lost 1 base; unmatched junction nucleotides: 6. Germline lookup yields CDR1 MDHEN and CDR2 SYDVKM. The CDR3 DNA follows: TGTGCCACCTGGGACAGGGTTGGCACAGATACGCAGTATTTT. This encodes CATWDRVGTDTQYF.

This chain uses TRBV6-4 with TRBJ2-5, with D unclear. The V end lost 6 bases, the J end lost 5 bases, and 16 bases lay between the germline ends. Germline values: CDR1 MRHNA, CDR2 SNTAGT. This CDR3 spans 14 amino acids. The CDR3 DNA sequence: TGTGCCAGCAGCCAGGAGCTTTCGTCGGAGACCCAGTACTTC. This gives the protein CASSQELSSETQYF.

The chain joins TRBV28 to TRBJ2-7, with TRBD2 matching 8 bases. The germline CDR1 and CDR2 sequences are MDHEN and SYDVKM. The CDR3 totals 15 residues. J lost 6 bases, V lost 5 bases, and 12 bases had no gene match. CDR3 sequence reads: CASSALQAGAFEQYF. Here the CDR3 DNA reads TGTGCCAGCAGTGCCCTTCAAGCGGGGGCCTTCGAGCAGTACTTC. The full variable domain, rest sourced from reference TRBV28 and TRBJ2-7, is DVKVTQSSRYLVKRTGEKVFLECVQDMDHENMFWYRQDPGLGLRLIYFSYDVKMKEKGDIPEGYSVSREKKERFSLILESASTNQTSMYLCASSALQAGAFEQYFGPGTRLTVT.

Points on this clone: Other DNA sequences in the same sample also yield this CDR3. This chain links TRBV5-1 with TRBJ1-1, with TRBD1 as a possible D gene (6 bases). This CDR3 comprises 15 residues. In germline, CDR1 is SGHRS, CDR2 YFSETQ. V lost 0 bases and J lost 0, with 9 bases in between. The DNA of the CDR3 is TGCGCCAGCAGCTTGGACGGACAGATGAACACTGAAGCTTTCTTT. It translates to CASSLDGQMNTEAFF.

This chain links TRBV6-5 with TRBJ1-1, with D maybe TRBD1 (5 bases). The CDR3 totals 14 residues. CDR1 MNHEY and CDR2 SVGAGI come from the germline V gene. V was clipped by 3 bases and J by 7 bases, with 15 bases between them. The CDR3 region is CASSYWGDRGEAFF. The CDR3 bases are TGTGCCAGCAGTTATTGGGGTGATAGGGGTGAAGCTTTCTTT.

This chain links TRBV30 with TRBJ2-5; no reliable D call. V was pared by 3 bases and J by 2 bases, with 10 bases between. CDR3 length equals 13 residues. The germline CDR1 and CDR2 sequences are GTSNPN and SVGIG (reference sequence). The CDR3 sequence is CAWRSLLQETQYF. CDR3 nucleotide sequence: TGTGCCTGGAGGAGTCTTCTACAAGAGACCCAGTACTTC.

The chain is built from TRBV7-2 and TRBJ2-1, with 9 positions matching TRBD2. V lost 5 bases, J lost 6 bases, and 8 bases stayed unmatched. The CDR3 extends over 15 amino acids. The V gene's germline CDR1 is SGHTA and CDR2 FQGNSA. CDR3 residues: CASSGGSGGSNEQFF. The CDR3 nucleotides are TGTGCCAGCAGCGGGGGCAGCGGGGGGTCCAATGAGCAGTTCTTC.

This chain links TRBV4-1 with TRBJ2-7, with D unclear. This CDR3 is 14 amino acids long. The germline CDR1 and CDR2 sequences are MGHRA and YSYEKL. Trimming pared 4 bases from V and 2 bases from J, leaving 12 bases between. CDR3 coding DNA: TGCGCCAGCAGCCGGCAGCCTAATACCTACGAGCAGTACTTC. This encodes CASSRQPNTYEQYF.

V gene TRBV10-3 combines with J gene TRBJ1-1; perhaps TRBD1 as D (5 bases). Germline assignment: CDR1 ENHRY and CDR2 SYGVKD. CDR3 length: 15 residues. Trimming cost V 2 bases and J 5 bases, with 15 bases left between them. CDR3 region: CAISETPPGRTEAFF. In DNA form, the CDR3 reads TGTGCCATCAGTGAGACCCCTCCAGGGAGAACTGAAGCTTTCTTT.

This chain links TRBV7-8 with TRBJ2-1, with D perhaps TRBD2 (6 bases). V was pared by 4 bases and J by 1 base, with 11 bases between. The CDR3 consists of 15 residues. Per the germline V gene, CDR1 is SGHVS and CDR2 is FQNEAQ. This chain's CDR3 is CASSSGTGSYNEQFF. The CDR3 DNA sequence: TGTGCCAGCAGCTCCGGGACTGGTTCCTACAATGAGCAGTTCTTC.

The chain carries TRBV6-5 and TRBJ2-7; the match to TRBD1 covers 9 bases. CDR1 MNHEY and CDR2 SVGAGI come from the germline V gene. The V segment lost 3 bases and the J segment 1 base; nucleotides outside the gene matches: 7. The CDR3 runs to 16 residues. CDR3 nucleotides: TGTGCCAGCAGTTATTCAACAGGGGGCGGGTCCTACGAGCAGTACTTC. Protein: CASSYSTGGGSYEQYF.

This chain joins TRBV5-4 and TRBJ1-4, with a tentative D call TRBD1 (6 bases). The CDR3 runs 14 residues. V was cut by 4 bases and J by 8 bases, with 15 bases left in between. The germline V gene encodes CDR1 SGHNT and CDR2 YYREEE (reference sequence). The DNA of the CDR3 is TGTGCCAGCAGCCTTCCGGGACACCAAGAAAAACTGTTTTTT. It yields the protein CASSLPGHQEKLFF.

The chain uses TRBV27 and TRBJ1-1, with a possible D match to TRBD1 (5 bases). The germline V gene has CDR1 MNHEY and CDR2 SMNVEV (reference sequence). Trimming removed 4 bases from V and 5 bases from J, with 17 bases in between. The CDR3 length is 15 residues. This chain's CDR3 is CASSSPGLGGTEAFF. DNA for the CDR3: TGTGCCAGCAGTTCACCGGGACTGGGGGGGACTGAAGCTTTCTTT.

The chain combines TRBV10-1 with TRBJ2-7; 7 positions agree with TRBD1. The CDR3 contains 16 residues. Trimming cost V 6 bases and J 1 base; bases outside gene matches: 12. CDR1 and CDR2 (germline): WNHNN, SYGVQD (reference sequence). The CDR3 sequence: CASRDPQDRNSYEQYF. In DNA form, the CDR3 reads TGCGCCAGCAGGGACCCCCAGGACAGGAATTCCTACGAGCAGTACTTC.

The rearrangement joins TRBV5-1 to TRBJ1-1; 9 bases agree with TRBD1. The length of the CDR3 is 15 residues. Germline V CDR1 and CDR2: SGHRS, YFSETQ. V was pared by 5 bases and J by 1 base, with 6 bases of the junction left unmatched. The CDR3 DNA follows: TGCGCCAGCAGACTTACAGGGGGCGGGAACACTGAAGCTTTCTTT. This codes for CASRLTGGGNTEAFF.

For the CDR3, the DNA is TGTGCCAGCAGCTTAGTCTATGCAGGGGATGGCTACACCTTC. Translated, it gives CASSLVYAGDGYTF. The rearrangement uses TRBV7-9 and TRBJ1-2; tentatively, D is TRBD1 (6 bases). The CDR3 has 14 residues. CDR1 is SEHNR, CDR2 FQNEAQ, per germline (reference sequence). Trimming stripped 1 base from V and 6 bases from J, with 12 bases between.

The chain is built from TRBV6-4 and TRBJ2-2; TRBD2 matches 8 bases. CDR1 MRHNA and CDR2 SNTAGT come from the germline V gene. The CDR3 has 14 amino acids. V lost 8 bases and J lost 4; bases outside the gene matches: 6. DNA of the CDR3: TGTGCCAGCGGTCGGGAGGGCGGCACCGGGGAGCTGTTTTTT. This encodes CASGREGGTGELFF.

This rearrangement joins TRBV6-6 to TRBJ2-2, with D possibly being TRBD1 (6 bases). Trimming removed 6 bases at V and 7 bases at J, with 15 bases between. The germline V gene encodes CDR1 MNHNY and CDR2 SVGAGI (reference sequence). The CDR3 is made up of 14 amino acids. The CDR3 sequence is CASSTDSSSGELFF. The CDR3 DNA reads TGTGCCAGCAGCACGGACAGTTCGAGCGGGGAGCTGTTTTTT.

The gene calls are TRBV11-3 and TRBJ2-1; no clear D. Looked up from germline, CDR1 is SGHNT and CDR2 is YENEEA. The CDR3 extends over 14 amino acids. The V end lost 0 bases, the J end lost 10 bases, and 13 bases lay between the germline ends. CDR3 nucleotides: TGTGCCAGCAGCTTAGATCATATGGGCTTGGAGCAGTTCTTC. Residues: CASSLDHMGLEQFF.